The clone carrying this T cell receptor beta chain appeared many times. This record comes from a study of T cells after yellow fever vaccination. Via MiXCR, TCRdb re-called the 5' RACE reads, giving one row per CDR3 protein. The table lists 150,000 to 200,000 distinct CDR3 sequences, approximately 6.2% of them singletons, with 2.5% to 3.5% in the top ten. The receptor's source is a man younger than 35 who received the YFV17D yellow fever vaccine. The sample was CD4+ T cells sorted from PBMCs, taken on the day of the first yellow fever vaccination.

CDR3 coding DNA: TGTGCCACCAGTGGCTCCGGGACAGATGCTTACCTCAATGAGCAGTTCTTC. Translating gives CATSGSGTDAYLNEQFF. The chain has TRBV24-1 and TRBJ2-1, with 7 bases that match TRBD1. The J segment lost 6 bases and the V segment lost 5 bases, leaving 15 bases of the junction unmatched. Looked up from germline, CDR1 is KGHDR and CDR2 is SFDVKD. This CDR3 comprises 17 residues.